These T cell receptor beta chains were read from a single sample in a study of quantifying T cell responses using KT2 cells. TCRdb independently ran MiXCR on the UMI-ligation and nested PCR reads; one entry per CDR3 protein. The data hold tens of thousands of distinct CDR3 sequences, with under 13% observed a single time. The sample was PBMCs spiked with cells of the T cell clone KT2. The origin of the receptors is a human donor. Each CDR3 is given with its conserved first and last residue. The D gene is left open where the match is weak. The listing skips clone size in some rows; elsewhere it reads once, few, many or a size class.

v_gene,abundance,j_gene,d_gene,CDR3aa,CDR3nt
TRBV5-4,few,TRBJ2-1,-,CASSLRDSNEQFF,TGTGCCAGCAGCTTGAGGGATTCCAATGAGCAGTTCTTC
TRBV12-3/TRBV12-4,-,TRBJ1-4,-,CASRTDEGGAATNEKLFF,TGTGCCAGCAGGACGGACGAGGGGGGGGCCGCAACTAATGAAAAACTGTTTTTT
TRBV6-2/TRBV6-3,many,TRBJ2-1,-,CASSYTGGPGDEQFF,TGTGCCAGCAGTTATACTGGAGGGCCGGGGGATGAGCAGTTCTTC
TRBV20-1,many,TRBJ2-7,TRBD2,CSARERLASEQYF,TGCAGTGCTAGAGAGCGACTAGCCTCCGAGCAGTACTTC
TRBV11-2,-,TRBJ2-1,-,CASSFEQDNEQFF,TGTGCCAGCAGCTTCGAACAGGACAATGAGCAGTTCTTC
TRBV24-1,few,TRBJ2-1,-,CATSDTERSGFYNEQFF,TGTGCCACCAGTGATACCGAGAGGAGCGGGTTTTACAATGAGCAGTTCTTC
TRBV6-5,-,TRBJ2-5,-,CASSPRGGGETQYF,TGTGCCAGCAGTCCCAGGGGGGGAGGGGAGACCCAGTACTTC
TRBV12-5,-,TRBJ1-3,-,CASGGDLSGNTIYF,TGTGCTAGCGGGGGGGACCTCTCTGGAAACACCATATATTTT
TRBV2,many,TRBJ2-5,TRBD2,CASSGTSGLQTQYF,TGTGCCAGCAGCGGGACTAGCGGACTTCAGACCCAGTACTTC
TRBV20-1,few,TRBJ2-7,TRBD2,CSARVLAGGTYEQYF,TGCAGTGCTAGAGTGTTAGCGGGGGGGACCTACGAGCAGTACTTC
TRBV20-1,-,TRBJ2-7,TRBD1,CSAPGQGDLTTPEQYF,TGCAGTGCACCGGGACAGGGGGACCTTACTACCCCCGAGCAGTACTTC
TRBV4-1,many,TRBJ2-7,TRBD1,CASSQVGRGRVEQYF,TGCGCCAGCAGCCAAGTCGGCAGGGGGCGGGTCGAGCAGTACTTC
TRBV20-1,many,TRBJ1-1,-,CSARDPNTEAFF,TGCAGTGCTAGAGATCCAAACACTGAAGCTTTCTTT
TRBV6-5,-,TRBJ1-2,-,CASSYSDTLNYGYTF,TGTGCCAGCAGTTATTCCGACACCCTTAACTATGGCTACACCTTC
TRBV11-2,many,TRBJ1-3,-,CASSPTTGIGNTIYF,TGTGCCAGCAGTCCCACCACAGGGATCGGAAACACCATATATTTT
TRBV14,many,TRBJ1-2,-,CASSQVGPYGYTF,TGTGCCAGCAGCCAAGTCGGACCTTATGGCTACACCTTC
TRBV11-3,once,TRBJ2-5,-,CASSSRGRDETQYF,TGTGCCAGCAGCTCCAGGGGCAGGGACGAGACCCAGTACTTC
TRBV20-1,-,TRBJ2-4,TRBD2,CSAASRGGENIQYF,TGCAGTGCCGCATCCCGGGGGGGGGAAAACATTCAGTACTTC
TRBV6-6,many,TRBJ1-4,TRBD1,CASSYSRAGGADGKLFF,TGTGCCAGCAGTTACTCGAGGGCAGGGGGCGCCGATGGAAAACTGTTTTTT
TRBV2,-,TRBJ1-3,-,CASRTLRSRSGNTIYF,TGTGCCAGCAGGACGCTACGGTCGCGCTCTGGAAACACCATATATTTT
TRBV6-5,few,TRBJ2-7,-,CASSTTTGGSSYEQYF,TGTGCCAGCAGCACTACGACGGGGGGCAGCTCCTACGAGCAGTACTTC
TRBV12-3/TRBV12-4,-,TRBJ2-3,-,CASSAGTDTQYF,TGTGCCAGCAGCGCGGGGACAGATACGCAGTATTTT
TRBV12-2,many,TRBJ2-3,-,CASRPPTRETTDTQYF,TGTGCAAGTCGCCCCCCCACGAGGGAGACGACAGATACGCAGTATTTT
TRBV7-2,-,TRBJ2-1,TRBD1,CASSFRDRGNNEQFF,TGTGCCAGCAGCTTCCGGGACAGGGGGAACAATGAGCAGTTCTTC
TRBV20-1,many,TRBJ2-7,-,CSARDPRTGVTSGRPYEQYF,TGCAGTGCTAGAGATCCCCGGACAGGGGTTACTAGCGGGCGACCCTACGAGCAGTACTTC
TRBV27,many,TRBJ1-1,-,CASSLSGGRNTEAFF,TGTGCCAGCAGTTTATCTGGGGGTAGGAACACTGAAGCTTTCTTT
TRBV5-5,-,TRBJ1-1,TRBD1,CASSYLGDSYNIHTEAFF,TGTGCCAGCAGCTACTTGGGGGACAGTTACAATATCCACACTGAAGCTTTCTTT
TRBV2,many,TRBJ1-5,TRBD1,CASKGQVNQPQHF,TGTGCCAGCAAGGGACAGGTCAATCAGCCCCAGCATTTT
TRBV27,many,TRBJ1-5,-,CASSSQPGGSNQPQHF,TGTGCCAGCAGCTCACAGCCCGGAGGGAGCAATCAGCCCCAGCATTTT
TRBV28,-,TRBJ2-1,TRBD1,CASSDPVGTGRPNEQFF,TGTGCCAGCAGTGATCCTGTTGGGACAGGGAGACCCAATGAGCAGTTCTTC
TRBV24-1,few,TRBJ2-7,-,CATSDSRQVNEQYF,TGTGCCACCAGTGATTCACGGCAGGTCAACGAGCAGTACTTC
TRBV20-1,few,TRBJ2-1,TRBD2,CSARSGGYNEQFF,TGCAGTGCCCGTAGCGGGGGTTACAATGAGCAGTTCTTC
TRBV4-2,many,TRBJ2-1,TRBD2,CASSQGGLAGGGQFF,TGTGCCAGCAGCCAAGGAGGACTAGCGGGAGGGGGGCAGTTCTTC
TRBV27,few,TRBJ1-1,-,CASSKTVMNTEAFF,TGTGCCAGCAGTAAGACAGTTATGAACACTGAAGCTTTCTTT
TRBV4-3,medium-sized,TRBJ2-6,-,CASSQVEGSGANVLTF,TGCGCCAGCAGCCAAGTTGAGGGCTCTGGGGCCAACGTCCTGACTTTC
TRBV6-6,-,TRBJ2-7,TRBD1,CASSYPAGTASYEQYF,TGTGCCAGCAGTTACCCGGCCGGGACAGCCTCCTACGAGCAGTACTTC
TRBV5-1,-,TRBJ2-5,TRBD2,CASSLGTSGGRETQYF,TGCGCCAGCAGCCTGGGGACTAGCGGGGGTAGAGAGACCCAGTACTTC
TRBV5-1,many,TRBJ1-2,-,CASSLARAGINYGYTF,TGCGCCAGCAGCTTGGCTAGGGCAGGGATCAACTATGGCTACACCTTC
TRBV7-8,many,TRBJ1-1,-,CASSLRENTEAFF,TGTGCCAGCAGCTTAAGGGAAAACACTGAAGCTTTCTTT
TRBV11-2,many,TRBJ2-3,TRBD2,CASSFTAGGRITDTQYF,TGTGCCAGCAGCTTCACAGCGGGAGGGCGGATCACAGATACGCAGTATTTT
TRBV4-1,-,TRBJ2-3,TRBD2,CASSQDLGLAEYTDTQYF,TGCGCCAGCAGCCAAGATTTAGGACTAGCGGAATACACAGATACGCAGTATTTT
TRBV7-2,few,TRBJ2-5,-,CASSRQVQETQYF,TGTGCCAGCAGCCGACAGGTCCAAGAGACCCAGTACTTC
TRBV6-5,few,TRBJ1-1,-,CASGPTTFRRSTEAFF,TGTGCCAGCGGGCCGACTACTTTCAGGAGGTCCACTGAAGCTTTCTTT
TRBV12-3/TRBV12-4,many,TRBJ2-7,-,CASSPDPGKGYEQYF,TGTGCCAGCAGCCCTGACCCCGGTAAGGGGTACGAGCAGTACTTC
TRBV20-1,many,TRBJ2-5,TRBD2,CSATPGTSGQETQYF,TGCAGTGCTACGCCCGGGACTAGCGGCCAAGAGACCCAGTACTTC
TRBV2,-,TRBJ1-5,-,CASKDSNQPQHF,TGTGCCAGCAAGGATAGCAATCAGCCCCAGCATTTT
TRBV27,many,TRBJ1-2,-,CASSRDSNYGYTF,TGTGCCAGCAGCAGAGACAGTAACTATGGCTACACCTTC
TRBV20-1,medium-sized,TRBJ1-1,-,CSARVSTNTEAFF,TGCAGTGCTAGAGTCAGTACGAACACTGAAGCTTTCTTT
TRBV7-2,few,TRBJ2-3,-,CASSLGVFLREDTQYF,TGTGCCAGCAGCTTAGGAGTCTTCCTCCGGGAAGATACGCAGTATTTT
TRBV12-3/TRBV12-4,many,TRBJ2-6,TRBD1,CASRDGQGTMTF,TGTGCCAGCAGAGACGGACAGGGTACGATGACTTTC